This T cell receptor beta chain was recorded in a study of blood T cell dynamics during melanoma immunotherapy. Time point specified: week 3, after first cycle of checkpoint inhibitor. V lost 0 bases and J 7 bases, leaving 10 bases between the germline ends. There are 14 residues in the CDR3. Germline values: CDR1 MNHEY, CDR2 SMNVEV (reference sequence). This clone was seen only a few times. Profiled with immunoSEQ multiplex PCR; TCRdb holds only in-frame clones, not every one. This table holds over 10,000 clones, roughly 89% found once. The sequencing used effector memory CD8+ T cells from blood, collected from a patient treated with checkpoint blockade. This receptor was obtained from a human donor with melanoma. The chain is built from TRBV27 and TRBJ1-5; D unclear. The CDR3 loop is CASSLSLNGQPQHF. The CDR3, as DNA: TGTGCCAGCAGTTTATCCCTTAACGGCCAGCCCCAGCATTTT.